This is a list of T cell receptor beta chains from one sample in a study of blood T cell repertoires in COVID-19. This table comes from immunoSEQ multiplex PCR, and its TCRdb copy is limited to in-frame clones, with some not included. The repertoire holds a few hundred thousand clones, with 87% as singletons. Sequenced sample: peripheral blood. These receptors came from a man younger than 35 with active or convalescent COVID-19. Both conserved end residues are part of each CDR3. D genes are given only for firm matches.

V	D	J	DNA	CDR3
TRBV27	TRBD2	TRBJ2-1	TGTGCCAGCAGTTTATCGACGGGGGGGGTGAATGAGCAGTTCTTC	CASSLSTGGVNEQFF
TRBV7-9	TRBD2	TRBJ2-1	TGTGCCAGCGGGACTAGCCAGTCCTACAATGAGCAGTTCTTC	CASGTSQSYNEQFF
TRBV4-3	-	TRBJ1-2	TGCGCCAGCAGCCAAGTAAAGGAGGGTATTAACTATGGCTACACCTTC	CASSQVKEGINYGYTF
TRBV3-1/TRBV3-2	-	TRBJ1-5	TGTGCCAGCAGTCAATTCGCAGGGCAGCCCCAGCATTTT	CASSQFAGQPQHF
TRBV28	TRBD1	TRBJ2-2	TGTGCCAGCAGTTTAACCGGGACAGGGAGAGGGGAGCTGTTTTTT	CASSLTGTGRGELFF
TRBV5-1	-	TRBJ2-2	TGCGCCAGCAGCTTGGAATCGGTCGGCGGGGAGCTGTTTTTT	CASSLESVGGELFF
TRBV11-3	TRBD1	TRBJ1-3	TGTGCCAGCAGCTTAGGAGACAGGGGTCTGAAAAACACCATATATTTT	CASSLGDRGLKNTIYF
TRBV28	-	TRBJ2-1	TGTGCCAGCAGCCCCCTGGCGGGGGCGGGCAATGAGCAGTTCTTC	CASSPLAGAGNEQFF
TRBV10-1	-	TRBJ1-6	TGCGCCCAGCTGCCCAGCCGGAGCTCCTATAATTCACCCCTCCACTTT	CAQLPSRSSYNSPLHF
TRBV6-5	TRBD1	TRBJ2-1	TGTGCCAGCACTTCGGACAGGGGGAGTTCCAATGAGCAGTTCTTC	CASTSDRGSSNEQFF
TRBV3-1/TRBV3-2	-	TRBJ1-4	TGTGCCAGCAGCACCCATCGGGAACTGTTTTTT	CASSTHRELFF
TRBV5-1	-	TRBJ2-1	TGCGCCAGCAGCGGATCCCCCTCATATAGCGATGAGCAGTTCTTC	CASSGSPSYSDEQFF